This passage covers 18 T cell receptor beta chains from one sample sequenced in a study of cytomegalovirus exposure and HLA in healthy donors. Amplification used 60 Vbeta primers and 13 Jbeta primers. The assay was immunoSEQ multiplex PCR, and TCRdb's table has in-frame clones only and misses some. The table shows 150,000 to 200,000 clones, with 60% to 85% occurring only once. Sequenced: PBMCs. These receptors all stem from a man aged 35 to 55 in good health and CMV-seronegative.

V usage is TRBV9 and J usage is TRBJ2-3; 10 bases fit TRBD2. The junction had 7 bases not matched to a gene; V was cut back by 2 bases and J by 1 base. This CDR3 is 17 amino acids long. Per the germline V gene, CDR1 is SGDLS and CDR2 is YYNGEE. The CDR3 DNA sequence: TGTGCCAGCAGCGTGGATGGGCTAGCGGGGGGCACAGATACGCAGTATTTT. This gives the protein CASSVDGLAGGTDTQYF.

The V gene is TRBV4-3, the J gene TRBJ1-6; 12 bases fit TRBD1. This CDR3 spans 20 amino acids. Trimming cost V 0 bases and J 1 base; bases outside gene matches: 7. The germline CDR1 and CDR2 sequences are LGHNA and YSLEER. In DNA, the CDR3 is TGCGCCAGCAGCCAAGAGGGGACAGGGGGCCAGGTATCCTATAATTCACCCCTCCACTTT. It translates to CASSQEGTGGQVSYNSPLHF.

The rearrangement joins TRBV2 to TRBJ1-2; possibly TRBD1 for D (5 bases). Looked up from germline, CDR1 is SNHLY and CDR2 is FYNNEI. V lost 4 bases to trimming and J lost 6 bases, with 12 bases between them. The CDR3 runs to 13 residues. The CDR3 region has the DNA TGTGCCAGCAGTGCAGGGAATCTGAATGGCTACACCTTC. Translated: CASSAGNLNGYTF.

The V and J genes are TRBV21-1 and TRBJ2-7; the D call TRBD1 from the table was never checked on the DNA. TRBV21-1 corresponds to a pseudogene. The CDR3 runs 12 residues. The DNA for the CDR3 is TGTGCCAGCAAGGCAGGATACTACGAGCAGTACTTC. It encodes CASKAGYYEQYF.

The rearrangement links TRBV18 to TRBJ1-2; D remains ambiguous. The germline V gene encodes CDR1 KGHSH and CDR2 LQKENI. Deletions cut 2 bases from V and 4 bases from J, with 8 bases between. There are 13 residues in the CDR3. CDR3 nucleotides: TGTGCCAGCTCACCATCGGAGACCTATGGCTACACCTTC. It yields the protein CASSPSETYGYTF. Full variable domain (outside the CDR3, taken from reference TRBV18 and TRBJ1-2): NAGVMQNPRHLVRRRGQEARLRCSPMKGHSHVYWYRQLPEEGLKFMVYLQKENIIDESGMPKERFSAEFPKEGPSILRIQQVVRGDSAAYFCASSPSETYGYTFGSGTRLTVV.

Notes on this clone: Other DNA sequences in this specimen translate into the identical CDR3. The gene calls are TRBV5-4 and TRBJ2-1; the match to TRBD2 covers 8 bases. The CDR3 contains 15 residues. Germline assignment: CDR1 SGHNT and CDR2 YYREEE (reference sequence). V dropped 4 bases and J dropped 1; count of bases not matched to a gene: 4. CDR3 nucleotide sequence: TGTGCCAGCAGCCGCCCGGGAGGGTCCTACAATGAGCAGTTCTTC. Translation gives CASSRPGGSYNEQFF.

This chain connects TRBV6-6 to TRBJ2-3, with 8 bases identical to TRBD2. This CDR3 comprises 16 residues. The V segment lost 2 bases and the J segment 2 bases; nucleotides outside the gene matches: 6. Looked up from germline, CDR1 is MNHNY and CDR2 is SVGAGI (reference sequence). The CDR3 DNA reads TGTGCCAGCAGTTACGAACTAGCGGTAACCACAGATACGCAGTATTTT. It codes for CASSYELAVTTDTQYF.

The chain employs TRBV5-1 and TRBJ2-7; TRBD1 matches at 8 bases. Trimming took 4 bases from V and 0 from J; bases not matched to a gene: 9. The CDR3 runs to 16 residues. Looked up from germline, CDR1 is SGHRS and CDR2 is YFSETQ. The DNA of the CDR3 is TGCGCCAGCAGCGCCCCCCGGGACAGGTTCTCCTACGAGCAGTACTTC. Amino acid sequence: CASSAPRDRFSYEQYF.

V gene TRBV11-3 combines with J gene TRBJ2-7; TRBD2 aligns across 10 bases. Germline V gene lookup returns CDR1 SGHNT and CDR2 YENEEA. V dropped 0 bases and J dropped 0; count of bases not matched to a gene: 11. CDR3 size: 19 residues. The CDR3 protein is CASSLDLDSGGPSSYEQYF. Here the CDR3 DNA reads TGTGCCAGCAGCTTAGATCTGGATAGCGGGGGGCCTAGCTCCTACGAGCAGTACTTC.

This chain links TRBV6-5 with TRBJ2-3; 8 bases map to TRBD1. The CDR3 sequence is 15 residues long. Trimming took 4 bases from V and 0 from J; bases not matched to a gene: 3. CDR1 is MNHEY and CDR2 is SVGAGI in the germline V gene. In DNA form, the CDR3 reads TGTGCCAGCAGTTTTTGGACAGGGAGCACAGATACGCAGTATTTT. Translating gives CASSFWTGSTDTQYF.

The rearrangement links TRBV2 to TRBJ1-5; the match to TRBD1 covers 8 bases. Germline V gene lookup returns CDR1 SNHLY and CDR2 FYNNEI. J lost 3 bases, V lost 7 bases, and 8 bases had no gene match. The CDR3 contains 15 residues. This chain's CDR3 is CASTSDRGVNQPQHF. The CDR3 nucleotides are TGTGCCAGCACCTCCGACAGGGGAGTCAATCAGCCCCAGCATTTT.

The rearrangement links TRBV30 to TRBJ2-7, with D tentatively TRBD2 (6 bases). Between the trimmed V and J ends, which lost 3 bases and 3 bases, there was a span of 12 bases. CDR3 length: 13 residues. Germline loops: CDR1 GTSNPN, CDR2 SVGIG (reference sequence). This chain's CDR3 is CAWSPTSSYEQYF. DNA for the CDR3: TGTGCCTGGAGCCCGACTAGTAGCTACGAGCAGTACTTC. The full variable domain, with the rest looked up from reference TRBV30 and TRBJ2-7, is SQTIHQWPATLVQPVGSPLSLECTVEGTSNPNLYWYRQAAGRGLQLLFYSVGIGQISSEVPQNLSASRPQDRQFILSSKKLLLSDSGFYLCAWSPTSSYEQYFGPGTRLTVT.

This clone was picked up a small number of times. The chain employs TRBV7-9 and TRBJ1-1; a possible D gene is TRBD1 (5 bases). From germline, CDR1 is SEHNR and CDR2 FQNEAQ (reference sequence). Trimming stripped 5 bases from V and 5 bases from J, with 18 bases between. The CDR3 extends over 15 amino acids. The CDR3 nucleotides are TGTGCCAGCAGCCCCGCCGGGGGACGAGGGACTGAAGCTTTCTTT. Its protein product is CASSPAGGRGTEAFF.

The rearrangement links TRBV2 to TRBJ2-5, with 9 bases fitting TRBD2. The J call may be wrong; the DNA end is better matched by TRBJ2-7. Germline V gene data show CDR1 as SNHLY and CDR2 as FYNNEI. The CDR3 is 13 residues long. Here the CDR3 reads CASGRLAEYEQYF. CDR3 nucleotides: TGTGCCAGCGGGAGACTAGCGGAATACGAGCAGTACTTC.

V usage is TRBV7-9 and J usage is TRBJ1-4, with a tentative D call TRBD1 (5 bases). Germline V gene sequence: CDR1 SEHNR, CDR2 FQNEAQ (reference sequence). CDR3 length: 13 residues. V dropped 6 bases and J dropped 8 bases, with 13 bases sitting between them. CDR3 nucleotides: TGTGCCAGCAGGGGGACGGCGGGGGAAAAACTGTTTTTT. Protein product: CASRGTAGEKLFF.

The CDR3 coding sequence is TGTGCCAGCAGCCTGGGACTAGCGGGAGGTATCGAGCAGTACTTC. It encodes CASSLGLAGGIEQYF. V usage is TRBV7-9 and J usage is TRBJ2-7; TRBD2 matches 15 bases. Germline CDR1 SEHNR, CDR2 FQNEAQ (reference sequence). This CDR3 has 15 residues. Trimming at V came to 5 bases and at J to 6 bases, leaving 5 bases not matched to a gene.

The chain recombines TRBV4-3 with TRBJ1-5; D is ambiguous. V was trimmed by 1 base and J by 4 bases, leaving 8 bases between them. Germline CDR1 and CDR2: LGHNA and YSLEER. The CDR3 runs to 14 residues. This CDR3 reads CASSQAPVNQPQHF. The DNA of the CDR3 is TGCGCCAGCAGCCAAGCTCCGGTAAATCAGCCCCAGCATTTT.

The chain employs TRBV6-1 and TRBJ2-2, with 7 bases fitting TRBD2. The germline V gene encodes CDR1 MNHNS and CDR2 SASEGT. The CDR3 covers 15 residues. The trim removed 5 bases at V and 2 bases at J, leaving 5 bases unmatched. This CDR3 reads CASSREDFNTGELFF. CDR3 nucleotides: TGTGCCAGCAGTCGGGAGGATTTTAACACCGGGGAGCTGTTTTTT.